This T cell receptor (beta chain) was obtained from a study of blood T cell repertoires in COVID-19. About the research overall: Acute and convalescent COVID-19 samples came from the United States, Italy and Spain. PBMCs, B-cell-depleted T cells, or T cells were the source of the cDNA or gDNA that made up the material.

Original analysis: Amplifying reference gene primers gave estimates of nucleated cell counts. Sequenced by immunoSEQ multiplex PCR; TCRdb stores in-frame clones only, minus some. For V, J and clone size, that table is used; D and trimming come from the DNA. The table has about 31,000 clones, nearly 90% seen once; the top ten hold around 8%. The junction had 12 bases not matched to a gene; V was cut back by 2 bases and J by 10 bases. Per the germline V gene, CDR1 is SGHRS and CDR2 is YFSETQ. This CDR3 contains 16 residues. This sequence was found in a man between 60 and 75 years old with COVID-19, enrolled during active disease. Sequencing was carried out using peripheral blood. The chain is built from TRBV5-1 and TRBJ2-3, with 11 bases fitting TRBD2. This CDR3 is CASSFSGRAPGGAQYF. The CDR3 nucleotides are TGCGCCAGCAGCTTTAGCGGGAGGGCCCCGGGAGGGGCGCAGTATTTT.